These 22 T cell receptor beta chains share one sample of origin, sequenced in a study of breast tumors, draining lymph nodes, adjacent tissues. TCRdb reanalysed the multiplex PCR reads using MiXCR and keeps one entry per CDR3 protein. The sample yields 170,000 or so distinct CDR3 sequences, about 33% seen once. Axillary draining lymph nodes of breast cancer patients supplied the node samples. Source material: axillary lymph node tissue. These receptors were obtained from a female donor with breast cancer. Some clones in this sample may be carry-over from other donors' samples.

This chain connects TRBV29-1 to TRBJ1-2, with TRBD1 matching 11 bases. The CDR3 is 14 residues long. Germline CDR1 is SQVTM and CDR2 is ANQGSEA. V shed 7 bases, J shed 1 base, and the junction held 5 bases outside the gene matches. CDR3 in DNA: TGCAGCGGCGGACAGGGGGCGAGTAACTATGGCTACACCTTC. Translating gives CSGGQGASNYGYTF.

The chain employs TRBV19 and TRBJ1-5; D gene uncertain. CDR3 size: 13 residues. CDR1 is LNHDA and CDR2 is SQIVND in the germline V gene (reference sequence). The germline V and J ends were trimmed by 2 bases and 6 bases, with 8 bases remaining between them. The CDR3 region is CASSIPPFQPQHF. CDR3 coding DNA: TGTGCCAGTAGTATACCACCTTTTCAGCCCCAGCATTTT.

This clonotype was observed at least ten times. The CDR3 DNA sequence: TGTGCCAGCAGTTTGTACTTGGAAGAGACCCAGTACTTC. Translation gives CASSLYLEETQYF. The chain recombines TRBV12-3 or TRBV12-4 with TRBJ2-5; D gene ambiguous. The length of the CDR3 is 13 residues. V was clipped by 3 bases and J by 3 bases, with 8 bases between them.

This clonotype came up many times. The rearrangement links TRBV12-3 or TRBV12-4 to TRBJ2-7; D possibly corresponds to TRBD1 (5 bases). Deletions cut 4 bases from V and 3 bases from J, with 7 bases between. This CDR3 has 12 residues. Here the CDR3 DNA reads TGTGCCAGCAGTTCAGGGTACTACGAGCAGTACTTC. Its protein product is CASSSGYYEQYF.

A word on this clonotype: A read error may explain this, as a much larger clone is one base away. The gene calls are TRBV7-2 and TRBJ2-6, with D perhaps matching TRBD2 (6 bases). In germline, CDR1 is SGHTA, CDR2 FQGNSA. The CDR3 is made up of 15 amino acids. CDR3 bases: TGTGCCAGCAGCGTGACTAGAGTTGGGGCCAACGTCCTGCCTTTC. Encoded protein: CASSVTRVGANVLPF.

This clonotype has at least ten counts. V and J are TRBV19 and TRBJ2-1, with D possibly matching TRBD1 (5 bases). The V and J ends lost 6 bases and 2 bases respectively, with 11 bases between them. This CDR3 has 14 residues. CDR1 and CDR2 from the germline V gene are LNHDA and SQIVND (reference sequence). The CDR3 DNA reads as TGTGCCAGTAGGCAGACAGTTACCTACAATGAGCAGTTCTTC. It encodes CASRQTVTYNEQFF.

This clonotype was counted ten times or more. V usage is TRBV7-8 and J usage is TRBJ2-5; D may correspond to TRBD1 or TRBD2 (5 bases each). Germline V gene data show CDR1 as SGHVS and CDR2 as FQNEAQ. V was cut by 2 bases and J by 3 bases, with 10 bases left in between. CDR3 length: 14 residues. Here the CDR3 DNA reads TGTGCCAGCAGCTTAATTCGGGGCGAAGAGACCCAGTACTTC. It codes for CASSLIRGEETQYF.

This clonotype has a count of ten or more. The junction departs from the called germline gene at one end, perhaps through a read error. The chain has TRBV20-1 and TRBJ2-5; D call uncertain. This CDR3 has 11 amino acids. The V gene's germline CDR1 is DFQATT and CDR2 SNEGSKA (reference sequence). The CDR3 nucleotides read TGCAGTGCTAGATCCCTTGAGACCCAGTCCTTC. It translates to CSARSLETQSF.

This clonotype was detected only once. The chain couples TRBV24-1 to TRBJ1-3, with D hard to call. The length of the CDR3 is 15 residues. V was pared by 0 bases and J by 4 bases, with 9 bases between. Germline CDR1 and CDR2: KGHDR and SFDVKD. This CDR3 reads CATSDLKLAGNTIYF. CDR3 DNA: TGTGCCACCAGTGATTTGAAGCTAGCGGGAAACACCATATATTTT.

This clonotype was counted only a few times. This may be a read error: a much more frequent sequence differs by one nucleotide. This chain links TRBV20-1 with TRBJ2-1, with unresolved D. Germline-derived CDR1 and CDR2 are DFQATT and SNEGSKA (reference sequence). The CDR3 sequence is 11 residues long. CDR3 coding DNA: TGCAGTGCTTGGGAAAGCCCCGAGCAGTCCTTC. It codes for CSAWESPEQSF.

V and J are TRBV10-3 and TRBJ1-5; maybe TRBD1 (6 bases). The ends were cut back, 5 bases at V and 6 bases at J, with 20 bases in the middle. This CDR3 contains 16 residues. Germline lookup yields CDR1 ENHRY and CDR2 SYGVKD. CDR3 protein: CAISPRGGLSIQPQHF. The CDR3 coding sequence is TGTGCCATCAGTCCCCGAGGGGGGCTTTCGATTCAGCCCCAGCATTTT.

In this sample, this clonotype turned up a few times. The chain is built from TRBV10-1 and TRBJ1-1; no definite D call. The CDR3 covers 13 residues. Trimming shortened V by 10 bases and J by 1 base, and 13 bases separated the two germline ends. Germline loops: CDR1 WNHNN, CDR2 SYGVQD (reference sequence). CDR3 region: CATKKGTNTEAFF. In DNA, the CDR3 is TGCGCCACTAAAAAAGGAACGAACACTGAAGCTTTCTTT.

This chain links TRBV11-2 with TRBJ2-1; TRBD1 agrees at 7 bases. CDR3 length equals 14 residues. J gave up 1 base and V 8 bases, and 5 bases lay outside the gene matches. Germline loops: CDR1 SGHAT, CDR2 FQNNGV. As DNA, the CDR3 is TGTGCCAGCCGGGACAGCCGATCCTACAATGAGCAGTTCTTC. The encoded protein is CASRDSRSYNEQFF.

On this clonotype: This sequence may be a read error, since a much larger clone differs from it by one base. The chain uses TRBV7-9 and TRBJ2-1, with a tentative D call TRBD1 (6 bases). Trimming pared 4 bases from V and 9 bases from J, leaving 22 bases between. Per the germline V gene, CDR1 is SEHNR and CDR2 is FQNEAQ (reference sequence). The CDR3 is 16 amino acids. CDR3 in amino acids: CASSSPNRDLASEQFF. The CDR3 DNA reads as TGTGCCAGCAGCTCCCCGAACAGGGATCTGGCCAGTGAGCAGTTCTTC. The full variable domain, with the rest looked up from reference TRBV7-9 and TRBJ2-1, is DTGVSQNPRHKITKRGQNVTFRCDPISEHNRLYWYRQTLGQGPEFLTYFQNEAQLEKSRLLSDRFSAERPKGSFSTLEIQRTEQGDSAMYLCASSSPNRDLASEQFFGPGTRLTVL.

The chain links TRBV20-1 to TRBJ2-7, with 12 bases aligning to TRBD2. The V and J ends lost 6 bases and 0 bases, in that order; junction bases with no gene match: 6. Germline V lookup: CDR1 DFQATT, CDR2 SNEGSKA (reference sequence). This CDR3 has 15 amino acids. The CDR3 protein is CSARPLAGGSYEQYF. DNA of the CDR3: TGCAGTGCCAGACCACTAGCGGGAGGCTCCTACGAGCAGTACTTC.

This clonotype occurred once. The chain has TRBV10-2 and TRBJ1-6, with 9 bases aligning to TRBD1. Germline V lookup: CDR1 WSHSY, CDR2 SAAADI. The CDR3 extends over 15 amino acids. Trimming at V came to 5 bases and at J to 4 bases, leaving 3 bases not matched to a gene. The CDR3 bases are TGCGCCAGCAGTTGGACAGGGGTTTATAATTCACCCCTCCACTTT. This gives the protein CASSWTGVYNSPLHF.

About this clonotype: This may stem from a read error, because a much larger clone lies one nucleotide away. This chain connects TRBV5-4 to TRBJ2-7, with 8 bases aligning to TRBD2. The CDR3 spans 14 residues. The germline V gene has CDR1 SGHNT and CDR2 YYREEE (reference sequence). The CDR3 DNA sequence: TGTGCCAGCACCACGGGGGGGCTCTCCTACGAGCAGCACTTC. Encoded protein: CASTTGGLSYEQHF.

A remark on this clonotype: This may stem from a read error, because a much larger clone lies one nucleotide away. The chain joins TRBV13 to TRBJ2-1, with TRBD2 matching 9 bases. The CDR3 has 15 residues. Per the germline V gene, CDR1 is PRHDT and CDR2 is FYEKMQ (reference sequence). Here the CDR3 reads CASSQRGGAYNEQLF. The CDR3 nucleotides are TGTGCCAGCAGCCAACGCGGGGGGGCCTACAATGAGCAGCTCTTC.

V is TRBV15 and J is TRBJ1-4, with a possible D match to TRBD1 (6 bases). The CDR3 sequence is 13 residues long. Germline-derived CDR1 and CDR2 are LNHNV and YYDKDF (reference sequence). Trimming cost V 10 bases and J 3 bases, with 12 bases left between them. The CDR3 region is CAKEGEANEKLFF. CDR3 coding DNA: TGTGCCAAAGAGGGGGAGGCTAATGAAAAACTGTTTTTT.

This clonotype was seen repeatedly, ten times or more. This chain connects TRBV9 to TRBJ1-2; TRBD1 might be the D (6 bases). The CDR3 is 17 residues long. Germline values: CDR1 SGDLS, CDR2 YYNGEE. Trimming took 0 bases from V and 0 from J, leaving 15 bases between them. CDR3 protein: CASSVGGEQGSNYGYTF. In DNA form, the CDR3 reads TGTGCCAGCAGCGTAGGTGGGGAACAGGGATCTAACTATGGCTACACCTTC.

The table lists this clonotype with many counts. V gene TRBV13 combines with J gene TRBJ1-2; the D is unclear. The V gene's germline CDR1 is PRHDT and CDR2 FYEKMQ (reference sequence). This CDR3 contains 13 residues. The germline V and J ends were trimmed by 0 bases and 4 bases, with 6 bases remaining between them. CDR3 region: CASSLGDGYGYTF. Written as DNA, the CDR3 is TGTGCCAGCAGCTTAGGGGACGGCTATGGCTACACCTTC.

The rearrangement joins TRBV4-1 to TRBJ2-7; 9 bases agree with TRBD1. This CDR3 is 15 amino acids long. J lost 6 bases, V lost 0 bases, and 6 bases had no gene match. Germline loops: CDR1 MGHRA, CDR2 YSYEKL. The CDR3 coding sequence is TGCGCCAGCAGCCAAGAGAGGACAGGGGCCTTCGAGCAGTACTTC. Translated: CASSQERTGAFEQYF.